This T cell receptor beta chain is drawn from a study of regulatory T cells in long-lasting Graves disease. Study overall: Positive TSH receptor antibodies alongside over 5 years of antithyroid drugs were what marked Graves' disease as persistent. Broader study findings: Persistent disease samples used TRBV28, TRBJ1-2 and TRBJ2-5 preferentially.

With iRepertoire HTBI primers and Arm-PCR of CDR3 regions, TCR beta libraries were built. Original methodology: Across all samples, about 60 TRBV segments and 15 or so TRBJ segments were identified. TCRdb reprocessed the multiplex PCR reads with MiXCR, giving one entry per CDR3 protein. The V and J calls, along with clone size, are taken from TCRdb and not from the paper's own processing. The sample has a few hundred thousand distinct CDR3 sequences; about a quarter are singletons. Deletions cut 0 bases from V and 3 bases from J, with 11 bases between. Germline V gene sequence: CDR1 GTSNPN, CDR2 SVGIG (reference sequence). CDR3 length: 15 residues. Time point denoted: persistent/refractory GD, antithyroid drugs over 5 years with positive TRAb. PBMC RNA was the source of the TCR library. This clonotype was seen at least ten times. Its antigen is as yet unknown.

The chain links TRBV30 to TRBJ2-2; perhaps TRBD1 as D (5 bases). Here the sequenced sample was peripheral blood mononuclear cells (PBMCs), taken when the disease was refractory, from a patient treated with antithyroid drugs. The receptor was derived from a female donor with Graves disease. The CDR3 is CAWSVWGRDTGELFF. CDR3 nucleotides: TGTGCCTGGAGTGTCTGGGGCAGGGACACCGGGGAGCTGTTTTTT. The whole variable domain, filled in from reference TRBV30 and TRBJ2-2, reads SQTIHQWPATLVQPVGSPLSLECTVEGTSNPNLYWYRQAAGRGLQLLFYSVGIGQISSEVPQNLSASRPQDRQFILSSKKLLLSDSGFYLCAWSVWGRDTGELFFGEGSRLTVL.